These 23 T cell receptor beta chains share one sample of origin, sequenced in a study of CD8 T cells in ankylosing spondylitis. TCRdb passed the 5' RACE reads through MiXCR, listing each CDR3 protein once. Of approximately 200,000 distinct CDR3 sequences in the sample, under 15% were seen once. The sequenced sample was blood, either unsorted or a sorted T cell fraction (not recorded which). These receptors came from a female donor with ankylosing spondylitis or in good health (not recorded which).

There are a few counts of this clonotype. The rearrangement uses TRBV5-1 and TRBJ2-7, with D possibly being TRBD1 or TRBD2 (5 bases each). Germline lookup yields CDR1 SGHRS and CDR2 YFSETQ. With 0 bases removed from V and 0 bases from J, the gap between germline ends came to 10 bases. The CDR3 runs to 15 residues. The CDR3 reads CASSLAWGSSYEQYF. The CDR3 DNA reads as TGCGCCAGCAGCTTGGCCTGGGGGTCCTCCTACGAGCAGTACTTC. Full variable domain (missing parts from reference TRBV5-1 and TRBJ2-7): KAGVTQTPRYLIKTRGQQVTLSCSPISGHRSVSWYQQTPGQGLQFLFEYFSETQRNKGNFPGRFSGRQFSNSRSEMNVSTLELGDSALYLCASSLAWGSSYEQYFGPGTRLTVT.

The sample holds many counts of this clonotype. The chain employs TRBV21-1 and TRBJ1-2; the table names TRBD1, a call not compared with the DNA. TRBV21-1 is a known pseudogene. This CDR3 is built from 17 residues. The CDR3 nucleotides read TGTGCCAGCAACACCGGAGGGGACAGTCCCGTGGTTAAAGGCTACACCTTC. It yields the protein CASNTGGDSPVVKGYTF.

This clonotype was recorded many times. The chain carries TRBV29-1 and TRBJ1-2; D perhaps matches TRBD1 (5 bases). The CDR3 is 12 amino acids. Trimming removed 0 bases from V and 8 bases from J, with 10 bases in between. Germline CDR1 reads SQVTM; CDR2 reads ANQGSEA. CDR3 in amino acids: CSVEEGWDGYTF. The DNA of the CDR3 is TGCAGCGTTGAAGAGGGGTGGGACGGCTACACCTTC. Using reference TRBV29-1 and TRBJ1-2 for the parts outside the CDR3, the full variable domain is SAVISQKPSRDICQRGTSLTIQCQVDSQVTMMFWYRQQPGQSLTLIATANQGSEATYESGFVIDKFPISRPNLTFSTLTVSNMSPEDSSIYLCSVEEGWDGYTFGSGTRLTVV.

This clonotype appeared many times. V gene TRBV12-3 or TRBV12-4 combines with J gene TRBJ1-5; 9 positions agree with TRBD1. J lost 6 bases, V lost 4 bases, and 7 bases had no gene match. This CDR3 has 15 residues. CDR3: CASSSTGGMGQPQHF. CDR3 bases: TGTGCCAGCAGTTCGACAGGGGGTATGGGTCAGCCCCAGCATTTT.

This clonotype is a singleton in its sample. Since a much larger clone is just one base distant, this may be a read error. The chain has TRBV5-6 and TRBJ2-7, with TRBD2 matching 12 bases. With 7 bases clipped from V and 3 bases from J, the junction kept 11 bases outside the gene matches. Germline V lookup: CDR1 SGHDT, CDR2 YYEEEE. The CDR3 contains 16 residues. The CDR3 loop reads CASGYRLAGVFYEQYF. In nucleotides, the CDR3 is TGTGCCAGCGGCTACCGACTAGCGGGAGTCTTCTACGAGCAGTACTTC. The full variable domain, with the rest looked up from reference TRBV5-6 and TRBJ2-7, is DAGVTQSPTHLIKTRGQQVTLRCSPKSGHDTVSWYQQALGQGPQFIFQYYEEEERQRGNFPDRFSGHQFPNYSSELNVNALLLGDSALYLCASGYRLAGVFYEQYFGPGTRLTVT.

The V and J genes are TRBV24-1 and TRBJ2-7; D is undetermined. This CDR3 is 13 amino acids long. Trimming pared 4 bases from V and 3 bases from J, leaving 9 bases between. CDR1 is KGHDR and CDR2 is SFDVKD in the germline V gene. The CDR3 nucleotides read TGTGCCACCAGTGAGCCCAATAGCTACGAGCAGTACTTC. Amino acids: CATSEPNSYEQYF.

This clonotype turned up a few times. The rearrangement joins TRBV29-1 to TRBJ2-2; 9 positions agree with TRBD1. Trimming cost V 5 bases and J 0 bases; bases outside gene matches: 1. The germline gives CDR1 SQVTM, CDR2 ANQGSEA. The CDR3 loop spans 14 amino acids. For the CDR3, the DNA is TGCAGCGTTCGGACAGGGGCGAACACCGGGGAGCTGTTTTTT. Protein product: CSVRTGANTGELFF.

V gene TRBV3-1 combines with J gene TRBJ2-1; maybe TRBD2 (5 bases). Trimming removed 8 bases from V and 4 bases from J, with 30 bases in between. The CDR3 totals 19 residues. The germline V gene encodes CDR1 LGHDT and CDR2 YNNKEL (reference sequence). CDR3 region: CASCLQPLALASIYNEQFF. CDR3 nucleotide sequence: TGTGCCAGCTGTTTACAACCCCTTGCATTAGCGAGCATTTACAATGAGCAGTTCTTC.

This clonotype was counted many times. CDR3 region: CASSRNWGTEAFF. The DNA for the CDR3 is TGTGCCAGCAGCCGAAATTGGGGTACTGAAGCTTTCTTT. The chain employs TRBV7-2 and TRBJ1-1; D not resolved. Germline V CDR1 and CDR2: SGHTA, FQGNSA. The CDR3 is 13 amino acids. Trimming left V 5 bases short and J 5 bases short, with 12 bases between.

The genes are TRBV7-9 and TRBJ2-3; no firm D call. Deletions cut 8 bases from V and 4 bases from J, with 10 bases between. CDR1 is SEHNR and CDR2 is FQNEAQ in the germline V gene (reference sequence). There are 12 residues in the CDR3. The CDR3 sequence is CASALVSDTQYF. The CDR3, as DNA: TGTGCCAGCGCCCTAGTATCAGATACGCAGTATTTT.

This clonotype was recorded many times. The gene calls are TRBV20-1 and TRBJ2-7, with 7 bases fitting TRBD1. The germline V gene has CDR1 DFQATT and CDR2 SNEGSKA (reference sequence). The CDR3 consists of 18 residues. Trimming took 5 bases from V and 4 from J; bases not matched to a gene: 23. This chain's CDR3 is CSAPSTLVRTGALYEQYF. Written as DNA, the CDR3 is TGCAGTGCTCCCTCCACCCTGGTACGAACAGGGGCTTTGTACGAGCAGTACTTC.

Many counts were recorded for this clonotype. The V call is TRBV2, the J call TRBJ1-6, with unresolved D. Looked up from germline, CDR1 is SNHLY and CDR2 is FYNNEI. This CDR3 has 12 residues. V lost 7 bases and J lost 9, with 10 bases in between. The CDR3 DNA reads TGTGCCAGCACGGGGTTGCGTTCACCCCTCCACTTT. Translating it yields CASTGLRSPLHF.

This clonotype was counted at least ten times. The V call is TRBV11-3, the J call TRBJ2-1, with TRBD2 matching 8 bases. This CDR3 comprises 15 residues. The V gene end was trimmed by 8 bases and the J gene end by 3 bases; junction bases not matched to a gene: 9. Germline V gene sequence: CDR1 SGHNT, CDR2 YENEEA. The DNA for the CDR3 is TGTGCCAGCGGAACCGGGGGGGAGAGCTACAATGAGCAGTTCTTC. This encodes CASGTGGESYNEQFF.

This clonotype was recorded many times. V usage is TRBV6-2 or TRBV6-3 and J usage is TRBJ1-5; weak D call: TRBD1 (6 bases). The CDR3 consists of 15 residues. Between the trimmed V and J ends, which lost 1 base and 3 bases, there was a span of 10 bases. Germline loops: CDR1 MNHEY, CDR2 SVGEGT. The CDR3, as DNA: TGTGCCAGCAGTTACTGGGGGGACAACAATCAGCCCCAGCATTTT. Its translation is CASSYWGDNNQPQHF.

This clonotype occurred a few times. This chain uses TRBV4-2 with TRBJ1-1; D call uncertain. CDR1 and CDR2 from the germline V gene are LGHNA and YNFKEQ. The V and J ends lost 0 bases and 8 bases respectively, with 10 bases between them. The CDR3 loop spans 13 amino acids. DNA for the CDR3: TGTGCCAGCAGCCAAGATGTAGGTACCGAAGCTTTCTTT. Amino acid sequence: CASSQDVGTEAFF.

This clonotype was seen ten or more times. The V gene is TRBV2, the J gene TRBJ1-1; TRBD1 is a possible D gene (6 bases). V was cut by 4 bases and J by 5 bases, with 14 bases left in between. The CDR3 has 14 amino acids. Germline V CDR1 and CDR2: SNHLY, FYNNEI. The CDR3 coding sequence is TGTGCCAGCAGTGTGGGGGGCGGTAAGACTGAAGCTTTCTTT. It is translated as CASSVGGGKTEAFF.

This clonotype was seen repeatedly, ten times or more. The chain has TRBV12-3 or TRBV12-4 and TRBJ1-1; maybe TRBD1 (5 bases). CDR3 size: 14 residues. Trimming left V 6 bases short and J 4 bases short, with 15 bases between. For the CDR3, the DNA is TGTGCCAGCAGCCGGCAAGGGGCTGGCACTGAAGCTTTCTTT. Translation: CASSRQGAGTEAFF.

This clonotype was seen a few times. The chain carries TRBV29-1 and TRBJ2-7, with D tentatively TRBD1 (6 bases). CDR3 length: 12 amino acids. V lost 4 bases and J lost 6, with 13 bases in between. Germline V CDR1 and CDR2: SQVTM, ANQGSEA. This CDR3 reads CSVGQGSIEQYF. As DNA, the CDR3 is TGCAGCGTTGGTCAGGGGTCTATCGAGCAGTACTTC.

In regard to this clonotype: Possible read error: a much larger clone is one base away. The chain links TRBV10-3 to TRBJ1-3; TRBD1 might be the D (5 bases). This CDR3 region has 16 residues. Per germline, CDR1 ENHRY and CDR2 SYGVKD. The CDR3 DNA sequence: TGTGTCATCAGTGCCTCGAGTGACAGCACTGGAAACACCATATATTTT. Its translation: CVISASSDSTGNTIYF.

This clonotype was seen repeatedly, ten times or more. J is TRBJ2-3 and V is TRBV15; a possible D gene is TRBD1 (6 bases). This CDR3 has 13 amino acids. CDR1 is LNHNV, CDR2 YYDKDF, per germline (reference sequence). V lost 2 bases and J lost 6, with 9 bases in between. CDR3 region: CATSRKRGDTQYF. DNA of the CDR3: TGTGCCACCAGCAGAAAGAGGGGGGATACGCAGTATTTT.

Turning to this clonotype: It may be a read error: a sequence one base away is much more abundant. The genes are TRBV27 and TRBJ2-2, with D possibly being TRBD2 (5 bases). CDR1 MNHEY and CDR2 SMNVEV come from the germline V gene (reference sequence). The CDR3 totals 13 residues. CDR3 DNA sequence: TGTGCCAGCAGTTTAAAGGGCCACGGGAAGCTGTTTTTT. Amino acids: CASSLKGHGKLFF.

The genes are TRBV6-1 and TRBJ2-1; 7 bases map to TRBD2. J was trimmed by 0 bases and V by 2 bases; bases with no gene match: 4. The CDR3 spans 16 residues. Germline V CDR1 and CDR2: MNHNS, SASEGT. CDR3 residues: CASSELAVFSYNEQFF. The CDR3 coding sequence is TGTGCCAGCAGTGAACTAGCGGTCTTCTCCTACAATGAGCAGTTCTTC.

The rearrangement links TRBV7-9 to TRBJ2-5; D possibly corresponds to TRBD2 (5 bases). The CDR3 length is 14 residues. CDR1 and CDR2 (germline): SEHNR, FQNEAQ (reference sequence). V lost 4 bases, J lost 3 bases, and 12 bases lay in between. The CDR3 DNA reads TGTGCCAGCAGCTATTTCGAGGAGGAAGAGACCCAGTACTTC. Translating gives CASSYFEEEETQYF.